Shown below are 31 T cell receptor beta chains from a single sample sequenced in a study of T cell responses to AZD1222 COVID-19 vaccine. Profiling relied on immunoSEQ multiplex PCR, and the TCRdb table lists in-frame clones only, not all of them. The sample holds about 140,000 clones; approximately 90% are singletons and the top ten take less than 1.5%. Sequenced material: peripheral blood, taken 28 days after the second AZD1222 dose. The receptor source for this set is an adult who received the AZD1222 COVID-19 vaccine.

The V call is TRBV7-9, the J call TRBJ1-5; D gene ambiguous. In germline, CDR1 is SEHNR, CDR2 FQNEAQ (reference sequence). The CDR3 sequence is 14 residues long. V lost 4 bases to trimming and J lost 5 bases, with 12 bases between them. This CDR3 is CASSSQDVDQPQHF. DNA of the CDR3: TGTGCCAGCAGCTCGCAGGACGTCGATCAGCCCCAGCATTTT.

V usage is TRBV9 and J usage is TRBJ2-7; TRBD2 matches 9 bases. The V segment lost 4 bases and the J segment 2 bases; nucleotides outside the gene matches: 10. This CDR3 comprises 16 residues. Germline V lookup: CDR1 SGDLS, CDR2 YYNGEE. The CDR3 DNA follows: TGTGCCAGCAGCCAGTATTGGACTAGCGTAACCTACGAGCAGTACTTC. Encoded protein: CASSQYWTSVTYEQYF.

This clone showed up just once. The J gene is TRBJ2-7, the V gene TRBV27; 7 bases align to TRBD1. CDR1 is MNHEY, CDR2 SMNVEV, per germline (reference sequence). The V and J ends lost 8 bases and 1 base, in that order; junction bases with no gene match: 11. The CDR3 totals 15 residues. Here the CDR3 DNA reads TGTGCCAGCTCGGACGGACAGGTCGGGTCCTACGAGCAGTACTTC. Its translation: CASSDGQVGSYEQYF.

V usage is TRBV27 and J usage is TRBJ1-2, with TRBD1 matching 7 bases. Germline V gene lookup returns CDR1 MNHEY and CDR2 SMNVEV (reference sequence). After removal of 3 bases from V and 1 base from J, the junction contained 5 bases not matched to a gene. This CDR3 is 15 amino acids long. The chain's CDR3 is CASSFTGEYNYGYTF. In nucleotides, the CDR3 is TGTGCCAGCAGTTTCACAGGGGAATATAACTATGGCTACACCTTC.

This clone was observed a few times. The CDR3 nucleotides are TGTGCCAGCAGCGTAGGACTAGTCCCCTACAATGAGCAGTTCTTC. It codes for CASSVGLVPYNEQFF. The rearrangement links TRBV9 to TRBJ2-1; TRBD2 might be the D (6 bases). The length of the CDR3 is 15 residues. Deletions cut 0 bases from V and 2 bases from J, with 9 bases between. Germline assignment: CDR1 SGDLS and CDR2 YYNGEE.

This clone has just one count. This chain connects TRBV19 to TRBJ2-1; tentatively, D is TRBD1 (6 bases). Germline loops: CDR1 LNHDA, CDR2 SQIVND (reference sequence). Trimming shortened V by 1 base and J by 8 bases, and 18 bases separated the two germline ends. The CDR3 totals 16 residues. In nucleotides, the CDR3 is TGTGCCAGTAGTATAGCCCTTGGACAGATCCAACATGAGCAGTTCTTC. This gives the protein CASSIALGQIQHEQFF.

The rearrangement joins TRBV5-1 to TRBJ2-7, with 14 bases that match TRBD2. CDR1 is SGHRS, CDR2 YFSETQ, per germline. This CDR3 is built from 15 residues. V shed 5 bases and J 4 bases; nucleotides not matched to a gene: 5. The chain's CDR3 is CASREGLAGEYEQYF. The CDR3 bases are TGCGCCAGCAGGGAGGGACTAGCGGGGGAGTACGAGCAGTACTTC.

The chain uses TRBV29-1 and TRBJ2-2; D gene ambiguous. V lost 4 bases to trimming and J lost 1 base, with 7 bases between them. This CDR3 contains 13 residues. Germline V gene sequence: CDR1 SQVTM, CDR2 ANQGSEA. As DNA, the CDR3 is TGCAGCGTTGTAGCAGGGAACACCGGGGAGCTGTTTTTT. Translating gives CSVVAGNTGELFF.

The CDR3 protein is CASAEVGGSYEQYF. The CDR3 region has the DNA TGTGCCAGCGCCGAGGTCGGGGGAAGCTACGAGCAGTACTTC. The chain has TRBV25-1 and TRBJ2-7; tentative D call: TRBD2 (6 bases). The length of the CDR3 is 14 residues. Germline CDR1 is MGHDK and CDR2 is SYGVNS. With 8 bases removed from V and 3 bases from J, the gap between germline ends came to 17 bases.

The chain combines TRBV18 with TRBJ2-1; TRBD2 is a possible D gene (5 bases). CDR3 length: 17 residues. Germline lookup yields CDR1 KGHSH and CDR2 LQKENI. Trimming took off 2 bases at V and 4 bases at J, with 18 bases between the two ends. The CDR3 bases are TGTGCCAGCTCACCAGACGGACTTCGACGGTCGTACAATGAGCAGTTCTTC. Its translation is CASSPDGLRRSYNEQFF.

The rearrangement joins TRBV21-1 to TRBJ1-2; TRBD1 is taken as the D call from the table, unchecked against the DNA. TRBV21-1 is a pseudogene locus. This CDR3 is built from 15 residues. CDR3 DNA sequence: TGTGCCAGCAGCAAAGCTGACAGGGGAAGTAATGGCTACACCTTC. It codes for CASSKADRGSNGYTF.

The chain recombines TRBV6-1 with TRBJ1-5; D uncertain. The germline V gene encodes CDR1 MNHNS and CDR2 SASEGT. V was shortened by 2 bases and J by 7 bases, with 6 bases between the two germline ends. The CDR3 loop spans 12 amino acids. In DNA, the CDR3 is TGTGCCAGCAGTGAATGGACGCAGCCCCAGCATTTT. Residues: CASSEWTQPQHF.

This chain uses TRBV3-1 (or the pseudogene TRBV3-2) with TRBJ2-3; TRBD1 aligns across 9 bases. Germline trimming cut 0 bases from V and 1 base from J; bases unmatched to any gene: 8. CDR1 is LGHDT, CDR2 YNNKEL, per germline (reference sequence). The CDR3 extends over 18 amino acids. The CDR3 nucleotides read TGTGCCAGCAGCCAAGATCCACAGGGGGCGAAGGGCACAGATACGCAGTATTTT. Translated, it gives CASSQDPQGAKGTDTQYF.

In regard to this clone: In the same sample, other DNA sequences code for this CDR3. V usage is TRBV18 and J usage is TRBJ1-1; perhaps TRBD1 as D (5 bases). Germline V gene data show CDR1 as KGHSH and CDR2 as LQKENI. The CDR3 sequence is 13 residues long. The V end lost 6 bases, the J end lost 1 base, and 9 bases lay between the germline ends. Written as DNA, the CDR3 is TGTGCCAGCTCCTACCAGGGGAACACTGAAGCTTTCTTT. The encoded protein is CASSYQGNTEAFF.

The gene calls are TRBV14 and TRBJ2-7, with D maybe TRBD1 (7 bases). The CDR3 loop spans 16 amino acids. Germline V gene sequence: CDR1 SGHDN, CDR2 FVKESK. Trimming took 0 bases from V and 4 from J, leaving 16 bases between them. The CDR3 bases are TGTGCCAGCAGCCAAGACCCCAGGGGGGTTGGGTACGAGCAGTACTTC. Its translation is CASSQDPRGVGYEQYF. The entire variable domain, with the rest obtained from reference TRBV14 and TRBJ2-7, is as follows: EAGVTQFPSHSVIEKGQTVTLRCDPISGHDNLYWYRRVMGKEIKFLLHFVKESKQDESGMPNNRFLAERTGGTYSTLKVQPAELEDSGVYFCASSQDPRGVGYEQYFGPGTRLTVT.

The chain carries TRBV3-1 (or the pseudogene TRBV3-2) and TRBJ2-3; no definite D call. Trimming removed 8 bases from V and 5 bases from J, with 20 bases in between. Per the germline V gene, CDR1 is LGHDT and CDR2 is YNNKEL (reference sequence). CDR3 length equals 15 residues. Here the CDR3 DNA reads TGTGCCAGCGGGCCCGAGGCGGTTGCCCGAGATACGCAGTATTTT. Residues: CASGPEAVARDTQYF.

The chain carries TRBV29-1 and TRBJ2-5, with a possible D match to TRBD1 (7 bases). Between the trimmed V and J ends, which lost 4 bases and 6 bases, there was a span of 18 bases. Germline V gene sequence: CDR1 SQVTM, CDR2 ANQGSEA. The CDR3 runs 14 residues. CDR3 sequence reads: CSVGTAGGTQTQYF. The CDR3 nucleotides read TGCAGCGTTGGAACGGCAGGGGGGACTCAGACCCAGTACTTC.

The chain combines TRBV11-2 with TRBJ2-5; 7 bases are a match to TRBD2. The trim removed 1 base at V and 0 bases at J, leaving 2 bases unmatched. CDR1 and CDR2 (germline): SGHAT, FQNNGV. This CDR3 is 15 amino acids long. This CDR3 reads CASSLVAGDQETQYF. As DNA, the CDR3 is TGTGCCAGCAGCTTAGTGGCGGGGGACCAAGAGACCCAGTACTTC. The complete variable domain, with remaining parts taken from reference TRBV11-2 and TRBJ2-5, reads EAGVAQSPRYKIIEKRQSVAFWCNPISGHATLYWYQQILGQGPKLLIQFQNNGVVDDSQLPKDRFSAERLKGVDSTLKIQPAKLEDSAVYLCASSLVAGDQETQYFGPGTRLLVL.

The V gene is TRBV19, the J gene TRBJ1-3; no clear D. From germline, CDR1 is LNHDA and CDR2 SQIVND (reference sequence). The V gene lost 5 bases and the J gene lost 2 bases, with 13 bases spanning the gap. The CDR3 is 15 amino acids. The CDR3, as DNA: TGTGCCAGTAGTTCCGGGAGATCAGCTGGAAACACCATATATTTT. It codes for CASSSGRSAGNTIYF.

This clone was seen only a few times. This chain links TRBV5-4 with TRBJ1-1, with a possible D match to TRBD1 (6 bases). The length of the CDR3 is 16 residues. Trimming cost V 5 bases and J 4 bases, with 21 bases left between them. CDR1 and CDR2 (germline): SGHNT, YYREEE (reference sequence). CDR3 nucleotide sequence: TGTGCCAGCAGTCCCCCCCTGGGGGCGATCACCACTGAAGCTTTCTTT. It translates to CASSPPLGAITTEAFF.

The rearrangement links TRBV5-6 to TRBJ2-5; 7 bases align to TRBD1. The germline V gene has CDR1 SGHDT and CDR2 YYEEEE. V trimming: 3 bases; J trimming: 5 bases; junction bases outside the gene matches: 10. The CDR3 spans 15 residues. The CDR3 sequence: CASSSKTGTKETQYF. CDR3 DNA: TGTGCCAGCAGCTCTAAGACAGGGACGAAGGAGACCCAGTACTTC.

The V call is TRBV12-3 or TRBV12-4, the J call TRBJ2-6; D tentatively fits TRBD1 or TRBD2 (6 bases each). The CDR3 consists of 12 residues. The germline V and J ends were trimmed by 8 bases and 11 bases, with 13 bases remaining between them. In DNA, the CDR3 is TGTGCCAGCTCCGGGGGCCCCGACGTCCTGACTTTC. This codes for CASSGGPDVLTF.

CDR3 DNA: TGTGCCAGCAGCCGCCGCACGATTGACGAGCAGTACTTC. Its protein product is CASSRRTIDEQYF. The rearrangement joins TRBV13 to TRBJ2-7; no reliable D call. CDR3 size: 13 residues. Trimming stripped 5 bases from V and 5 bases from J, with 13 bases between. Germline CDR1 is PRHDT and CDR2 is FYEKMQ (reference sequence). The entire variable domain, with the rest obtained from reference TRBV13 and TRBJ2-7, is as follows: AAGVIQSPRHLIKEKRETATLKCYPIPRHDTVYWYQQGPGQDPQFLISFYEKMQSDKGSIPDRFSAQQFSDYHSELNMSSLELGDSALYFCASSRRTIDEQYFGPGTRLTVT.

V gene TRBV10-3 combines with J gene TRBJ2-3; D remains ambiguous. The V gene's germline CDR1 is ENHRY and CDR2 SYGVKD. V lost 2 bases, J lost 6 bases, and 9 bases lay in between. The CDR3 loop spans 13 amino acids. CDR3 nucleotide sequence: TGTGCCATCAGTGAGGGGCTAGGCGATACGCAGTATTTT. It specifies CAISEGLGDTQYF.

The rearrangement joins TRBV6-5 to TRBJ2-3, with TRBD2 matching over 7 bases. The CDR3 runs to 15 residues. Trimming cost V 6 bases and J 0 bases; bases outside gene matches: 6. The V gene's germline CDR1 is MNHEY and CDR2 SVGAGI. This CDR3 is CASRKLAYSTDTQYF. CDR3 DNA: TGTGCCAGCAGGAAACTAGCGTATAGCACAGATACGCAGTATTTT.

V is TRBV6-5 and J is TRBJ1-2; 10 bases fit TRBD1. With 4 bases clipped from V and 4 bases from J, the junction kept 9 bases outside the gene matches. Per germline, CDR1 MNHEY and CDR2 SVGAGI. The CDR3 loop spans 16 amino acids. The CDR3 sequence is CASSSSTGTGVYGYTF. CDR3 DNA sequence: TGTGCCAGCAGTTCGTCAACCGGGACAGGGGTCTATGGCTACACCTTC.

V usage is TRBV28 and J usage is TRBJ2-1; 12 positions match TRBD2. Per the germline V gene, CDR1 is MDHEN and CDR2 is SYDVKM. The CDR3 consists of 19 residues. Trimming took 4 bases from V and 1 from J; bases not matched to a gene: 11. Here the CDR3 reads CASSSGVTSGSGSYNEQFF. The CDR3 nucleotides are TGTGCCAGCAGTTCCGGTGTGACTAGCGGGAGTGGGTCCTACAATGAGCAGTTCTTC.

V gene TRBV3-1 (or the pseudogene TRBV3-2) combines with J gene TRBJ2-3; D perhaps matches TRBD2 (6 bases). Germline V lookup: CDR1 LGHDT, CDR2 YNNKEL (reference sequence). The ends were cut back, 5 bases at V and 5 bases at J, with 11 bases in the middle. The CDR3 is 13 residues long. The chain's CDR3 is CASSYTRGDTQYF. In DNA, the CDR3 is TGTGCCAGCAGCTACACGCGGGGAGATACGCAGTATTTT.

The rearrangement links TRBV6-5 to TRBJ1-2; TRBD1 aligns across 9 bases. CDR1 MNHEY and CDR2 SVGAGI come from the germline V gene. V dropped 7 bases and J dropped 8; count of bases not matched to a gene: 11. The CDR3 length is 14 residues. CDR3 protein: CASTRRDRASGYTF. The CDR3, as DNA: TGTGCCAGCACCAGAAGGGACAGGGCATCCGGCTACACCTTC.

The chain combines TRBV5-8 with TRBJ2-7; no clear D. The CDR3 contains 15 residues. Trimming pared 1 base from V and 3 bases from J, leaving 14 bases between. CDR1 SGHTS and CDR2 YDEGEE come from the germline V gene. CDR3 bases: TGTGCCAGCAGCTTGACCTCGGCTGAGTTCTACGAGCAGTACTTC. Protein product: CASSLTSAEFYEQYF.

The V and J genes are TRBV19 and TRBJ1-5; 7 bases map to TRBD1. The V and J ends lost 5 bases and 3 bases, in that order; junction bases with no gene match: 13. The CDR3 contains 17 residues. The germline gives CDR1 LNHDA, CDR2 SQIVND (reference sequence). CDR3 loop: CASSLFRGSGSNQPQHF. For the CDR3, the DNA is TGTGCCAGTAGTCTCTTCAGGGGGTCTGGGTCCAATCAGCCCCAGCATTTT.